This T cell receptor (beta chain) was retrieved from a study of shared clonotypes between healthy human individuals. Study background: A couple of female and a few male donors aged 18 to 49 were enrolled. Study-wide results and limits: Non-shared clonotypes had lower generation probabilities than clonotypes shared by all four sorted-subset donors.

Terminally differentiated effector memory CD45RA+ cells were left out of the naive CD8 fraction, which was CD45RO-negative and positively selected for CCR7. The CDR3 sequence is 14 residues long. V gave up 1 base and J gave up 8 bases, with 14 bases separating them. Looked up from germline, CDR1 is MNHEY and CDR2 is SVGAGI. This clone was detected only once. The antigen remains undetermined. Per the original data handling: In the immunoSEQ data, sequences were junction-only and lacked quality scores, so filtering differed. Only in-frame clones appear in the TCRdb table, and some are missing; sequencing was by immunoSEQ multiplex PCR. That table is the source of V, J and clone size, and D and trimming were worked out from the DNA. The top ten clones hold around 1.2% of a sample with under 2,000,000 clones, about 95% of them seen once.

This receptor was obtained from a man between 18 and 29 years old in good health. The sample taken for sequencing was naive CD8+ T cells sorted from blood. The rearrangement joins TRBV6-5 to TRBJ1-2; D gene unclear. The CDR3 sequence: CASSYFEGGRGYTF. The DNA of the CDR3 is TGTGCCAGCAGTTACTTCGAAGGTGGGAGGGGCTACACCTTC.